This T cell receptor gamma chain was documented in a study of gamma delta lymphoproliferative disorders and STAT genes. Study at large: Delta-chain libraries followed the EuroClonality-NGS standard operating procedure.

V was clipped by 4 bases and J by 4 bases; unmatched bases: 7. The germline CDR1 and CDR2 sequences are EGSTGY and YDSYTSSV. The CDR3 length is 13 residues. TCRdb made new clone calls on the multiplex PCR reads using CATT. Among roughly 750 gamma-chain clones listed, 20% to 30% were seen once. PBMCs from patients and controls supplied the genomic DNA for sequencing. This clone is classed as large. Sequenced input: blood. The source of this sequence is a human donor in good health. The chain is built from TRGV4 and TRGJ1 or TRGJ2. As TCRdb names no J gene, one was assigned here on the basis of a DNA match to germline. The CDR3 DNA reads as TGTGCCACCTGGGACGGGCCCTATTATAAGAAACTCTTT. Translated: CATWDGPYYKKLF.